Listed below are T cell receptor beta chains from one sample, sequenced in a study of blood T cell repertoires in COVID-19. The table came from immunoSEQ multiplex PCR; TCRdb's copy has only in-frame clones and leaves some out. The data show about 100,000 clones, over 85% seen once. Material: peripheral blood. Receptors originate from a man aged 65 to 79 with acute or convalescent COVID-19. CDR3s include the opening cysteine and the closing phenylalanine or tryptophan. The D gene is left open where the match is weak. Rows may omit the clone size; those that give it use once, few, many or a size class.

CDR3	DNA	J	size	D	V
CASRVGSGGTGEQFF	TGTGCCAGCAGGGTTGGTAGCGGGGGGACAGGTGAGCAGTTCTTC	TRBJ2-1	.	TRBD2	TRBV2
CASSLAGEAYEQYF	TGTGCCAGCAGCTTAGCGGGAGAGGCCTACGAGCAGTACTTC	TRBJ2-7	.	.	TRBV13
CATSWRGGNEQFF	TGTGCCACCAGTTGGCGGGGGGGAAATGAGCAGTTCTTC	TRBJ2-1	.	TRBD2	TRBV15
CASSSTSGGPQYF	TGTGCCAGCAGTTCTACTAGCGGGGGGCCCCAGTACTTC	TRBJ2-5	.	TRBD2	TRBV27
CASSKVAGGEWGYTF	TGCGCCAGCAGCAAGGTTGCAGGGGGCGAGTGGGGCTACACCTTC	TRBJ1-2	.	TRBD1	TRBV5-1
CASSLRGGSSYEQYF	TGTGCCAGCAGCTTAAGGGGCGGTAGCTCCTACGAGCAGTACTTC	TRBJ2-7	.	.	TRBV13
CASRPGQGRDGYTF	TGTGCCAGCAGACCTGGACAGGGGAGGGATGGCTACACCTTC	TRBJ1-2	.	TRBD1	TRBV7-9
CATSRVRVAGVGTDTQYF	TGTGCCACCAGCAGAGTGAGGGTCGCAGGGGTCGGAACAGATACGCAGTATTTT	TRBJ2-3	.	.	TRBV15
CASSEGQLNQPQHF	TGTGCCAGCAGTGAAGGACAGCTTAATCAGCCCCAGCATTTT	TRBJ1-5	.	.	TRBV6-1
CASSLGEGTEAFF	TGCGCCAGCAGCTTGGGTGAGGGCACTGAAGCTTTCTTT	TRBJ1-1	.	.	TRBV5-1
CASSHPLHYGYTF	TGTGCCAGCAGCCATCCACTTCACTATGGCTACACCTTC	TRBJ1-2	.	.	TRBV3-1/TRBV3-2
CATSDPNGEQYF	TGTGCCACCAGTGACCCTAATGGCGAGCAGTACTTC	TRBJ2-7	.	.	TRBV24-1
CASSPHLAGEVEQYF	TGTGCCAGCAGCCCACATCTAGCGGGAGAGGTCGAGCAGTACTTC	TRBJ2-7	.	TRBD2	TRBV7-9
CASSLKDRGSTGELFF	TGTGCCAGCAGCCTAAAGGACAGGGGTTCCACCGGGGAGCTGTTTTTT	TRBJ2-2	.	TRBD1	TRBV13
CASSLGPAAGQETQYF	TGTGCCAGCAGCTTGGGTCCGGCGGCCGGCCAAGAGACCCAGTACTTC	TRBJ2-5	.	.	TRBV7-2
CASSLGIGGLAGAYNEQFF	TGTGCCAGCAGCTTAGGCATAGGGGGACTAGCGGGTGCCTACAATGAGCAGTTCTTC	TRBJ2-1	.	TRBD2	TRBV13
CATSDPGLGANEQFF	TGTGCCACCAGTGATCCGGGACTAGGTGCGAATGAGCAGTTCTTC	TRBJ2-1	once	TRBD2	TRBV24-1
CASSLTGQGAGEQYF	TGTGCCAGCAGCTTAACGGGACAGGGGGCGGGGGAGCAGTACTTC	TRBJ2-7	once	TRBD1	TRBV11-2
CASRVTGVADTEAFF	TGCGCCAGCAGGGTCACAGGGGTGGCAGACACTGAAGCTTTCTTT	TRBJ1-1	.	TRBD1	TRBV5-1
CAWLAGTGVEAFF	TGTGCCTGGTTAGCCGGGACAGGGGTTGAAGCTTTCTTT	TRBJ1-1	.	TRBD1	TRBV30
CASSPVGRGRGNEQFF	TGTGCCAGCAGCCCAGTCGGGCGGGGCAGAGGCAATGAGCAGTTCTTC	TRBJ2-1	once	.	TRBV14
CATSDLNRHNQPQHF	TGTGCCACCAGTGATTTGAACAGGCACAATCAGCCCCAGCATTTT	TRBJ1-5	.	.	TRBV24-1
CASSHTGFAGNTIYF	TGTGCCAGCAGCCACACAGGTTTCGCTGGAAACACCATATATTTT	TRBJ1-3	few	.	TRBV11-2
CASSYPGQPQHF	TGTGCCAGCAGCTATCCGGGGCAGCCCCAGCATTTT	TRBJ1-5	.	.	TRBV7-6
CASSYSQGRVNTIYF	TGTGCCAGCAGTTACTCTCAGGGGCGAGTTAACACCATATATTTT	TRBJ1-3	.	.	TRBV6-6
CASSQVPGQAFTGELFF	TGTGCCAGCAGCCAAGTCCCGGGACAGGCTTTTACCGGGGAGCTGTTTTTT	TRBJ2-2	.	TRBD1	TRBV4-2
CASSQDRAGGDTDTQYF	TGTGCCAGCAGCCAAGATCGGGCAGGGGGTGACACAGATACGCAGTATTTT	TRBJ2-3	.	TRBD1	TRBV4-2
CATSEVGALGNEQFF	TGTGCCACCAGTGAAGTGGGAGCTTTGGGGAATGAGCAGTTCTTC	TRBJ2-1	.	.	TRBV24-1
CASSRGSGTNNEKLFF	TGTGCCAGCAGCAGGGGGTCCGGGACAAATAATGAAAAACTGTTTTTT	TRBJ1-4	.	.	TRBV5-8
CASTGELTGELFF	TGCGCCAGCACCGGGGAACTCACCGGGGAGCTGTTTTTT	TRBJ2-2	.	.	TRBV5-1
CASSLVAAQGPLHF	TGTGCCAGCAGTTTGGTGGCGGCCCAGGGGCCCCTCCACTTT	TRBJ1-6	.	.	TRBV27